This T cell receptor (beta chain) originates from a study of beta chain features in type 1 diabetes (dated by TCRdb to 2016 to 2018). Concerning the study at large: Mean age, gender distribution, total cell number and subset yield were not different between patients and healthy donors. A total of 107,917,701 sorted cells were examined across all samples, and the number of cells per subset was strongly correlated with RNA yield. Regulatory and stem cell-like memory subsets were obtained from only 8 patients and about 8 healthy donors, while naive and central memory subsets were obtained from all 30 or so donors. The study compared TCRB repertoires of sorted circulating CD4+ T cell subsets between recently diagnosed type 1 diabetes patients and matched healthy donors. What the authors observed across the whole study: Type 1 diabetes patients showed a moderate but significant shortening of TCRB CDR3 length in all four CD4+ subsets. Shorter templates might have been favored by PCR, but patient and control samples were amplified and corrected together, so both groups would have been affected equally by any skew. Fewer insertions and more nucleotide deletions at VDJ recombination sites were observed in patients with type 1 diabetes, implying thymic rearrangement abnormalities. Because cDNA was sequenced instead of genomic DNA, highly expressing activated cells could be over-represented, though the groups showed no difference in activation or CD3 levels. Only small numbers of individuals were included in the HLA sub-analyses, which left unresolved whether HLA type had any influence on TCRB rearrangement. The naive, central memory and regulatory TCRB repertoires appeared to resemble one another more closely among patients than among healthy donors.

The High Capacity cDNA Reverse Transcription Kit was used to reverse transcribe all of the isolated RNA, meaning that expressed TCRB transcripts were what got sequenced. Deep immunoSEQ sequencing was performed on naive, central memory and regulatory T cell samples, with an average of around 3.5 million total reads per sample. Sorted cells were lysed in RLT buffer and RNA was extracted with DNase-treated RNeasy Micro or Mini kits, depending on cell number. To prevent cross-contamination, each cell subset was processed individually, whereas patient and healthy donor samples were processed jointly. The immunoSEQ multiplex PCR was used to amplify TCRB sequences from cDNA, generating 87-bp fragments that spanned the CDR3 region. Amplicons were sequenced on the Illumina HiSeq platform. Per the authors' processing: PCR bias was corrected computationally using synthetic template baselines, and reads within Hamming distance 2 were collapsed, with unmergeable singletons discarded. Reads were aligned against IMGT to assign V, D and J genes, CDR3 length and insertions or deletions at six rearrangement sites. Within each subset, clonotype counts were normalized to sorted cell number, and only after that were true diversity and Gini coefficients computed with the tcR R package. The overlap coefficient, calculated on TCRB nucleotide sequences, was used to measure repertoire sharing. TCRdb holds this immuneACCESS table with in-frame rearrangements only. Some clones are missing; in checked studies, unresolved V genes explain under half, and the rest has no known cause. The D gene and trimming were derived from the DNA, and the V and J assignments and clone size from that table. This sample holds more than 60,000 clones; about 60% were observed only once. About 2% of the sample is in the top ten clones.

Each donor gave one peripheral blood draw, roughly 120 mL on average, collected into heparinised tubes. A BD FACSAria II was used to sort naive, central memory, regulatory and stem cell-like memory CD4+ T cells with a panel that included CD45RO, CCR7, CD25, CD127, CD95 and CD27. Every sorted population had a purity above 95%. PBMCs were isolated right away by Lymphoprep density gradient centrifugation and were stained directly, without culture. Samples were stained and sorted in pairs, with one healthy donor and one patient per experiment, so that batch effects were minimized. In the case of this clone: What this receptor recognizes is not known. No much larger clone is present one base from it, and per-base qualities are unavailable.

The CDR3 holds 13 amino acids from the cysteine to the phenylalanine. Only the CDR3 part of the read is kept: 39 bases, read in frame from the first base. Trimming removed 6 bases from V and 1 base from J, leaving 6 bases between the germline ends. The CDR1 and CDR2 encoded by the germline V gene (reference sequence) are LNHDA and SQIVND. The chain is made from TRBV19 and TRBJ2-2; no confident D gene assignment can be made. Material: Tregs from blood. The sample's cell subset or site label, in plain terms: regulatory CD4+ T cells. This receptor was taken from a woman aged 18 to 35 in good health. The CDR3 is CASRSVNTGELFF. The DNA is as follows: TGTGCCAGTAGATCTGTGAACACCGGGGAGCTGTTTTTT.